The present T cell receptor beta chain was sequenced within a study of blood T cell repertoires in COVID-19. Looking at the study overall: Sources were T cells, B-cell-depleted T cells, or PBMCs; the material itself was cDNA or gDNA.

Authors' methods: Nucleated cell counts were estimated from reference gene primer amplification. Method: immunoSEQ multiplex PCR; TCRdb's copy keeps in-frame clones and lacks some. The DNA was the basis for D and trimming; V, J and clone size are from that table. The sample contains roughly 350,000 clones, roughly 90% of which appear only once. V trimming: 5 bases; J trimming: 5 bases; junction bases outside the gene matches: 13. This CDR3 is 17 amino acids long. Germline values: CDR1 SGHVS, CDR2 FQNEAQ. The sequencing sample was made of peripheral blood. The chain links TRBV7-8 to TRBJ1-5; TRBD1 matches 9 bases. The sequence was obtained from a woman aged 50 to 60 with active or convalescent COVID-19. The CDR3 DNA reads TGTGCCAGCAGCAAGACAGAATTACAGGGGGCTCATCAGCCCCAGCATTTT. It translates to CASSKTELQGAHQPQHF.